This T cell receptor beta chain was obtained from a study of T cell changes during pregnancy in multiple sclerosis. There are 14 residues in the CDR3. Trimming removed 8 bases from V and 0 bases from J; junction bases left unmatched: 5. Germline assignment: CDR1 SGHNT and CDR2 YENEEA. Profiling relied on immunoSEQ multiplex PCR, and the TCRdb table lists in-frame clones only, not all of them. This sample has some 69,000 clones, with 85% to 95% found just once. The clonotype was recovered from a female donor in good health, enrolled as a control in a pregnancy study. The sample was peripheral blood, taken in the second trimester of pregnancy. V usage is TRBV11-3 and J usage is TRBJ2-5, with 8 bases identical to TRBD2. The CDR3 DNA sequence: TGTGCCAGCGGGCCCGGGGGGGACCAAGAGACCCAGTACTTC. Protein sequence: CASGPGGDQETQYF.